This T cell receptor (beta chain) stems from a study of chronic HIV infection and antiretroviral therapy. V lost 5 bases to trimming and J lost 4 bases; unmatched junction nucleotides: 12. Per the germline V gene, CDR1 is LGHDT and CDR2 is YNNKEL (reference sequence). The CDR3 contains 18 residues. This clonotype was picked up many times. TCRdb re-called the 5' RACE reads with MiXCR, one entry per CDR3 protein. The repertoire includes tens of thousands of distinct CDR3 sequences, 7% to 10% of them detected once, and roughly 2.8% sits in the top ten. The material sequenced was peripheral blood. This rearrangement joins TRBV3-1 to TRBJ2-1; 12 bases agree with TRBD2. This TCR was recovered from an adult who had HIV and had not received antiretroviral therapy, or was an uninfected healthy control (not recorded which). DNA of the CDR3: TGTGCCAGCAGCTCGTGGACTAGCGGGAACAAATTTTACAATGAGCAGTTCTTC. Amino acid sequence: CASSSWTSGNKFYNEQFF.